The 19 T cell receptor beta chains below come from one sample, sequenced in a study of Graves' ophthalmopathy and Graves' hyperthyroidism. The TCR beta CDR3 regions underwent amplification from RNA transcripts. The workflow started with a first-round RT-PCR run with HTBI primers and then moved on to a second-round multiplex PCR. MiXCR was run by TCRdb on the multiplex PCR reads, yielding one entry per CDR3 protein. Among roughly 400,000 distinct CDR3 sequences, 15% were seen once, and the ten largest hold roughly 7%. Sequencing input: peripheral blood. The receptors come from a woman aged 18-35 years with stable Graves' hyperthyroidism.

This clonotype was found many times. CDR3: CASSPGLSYTGELFF. The CDR3 nucleotides read TGTGCCAGCAGCCCGGGACTGTCATACACCGGGGAGCTGTTTTTT. The chain joins TRBV7-8 to TRBJ2-2; the D gene is possibly TRBD2 (6 bases). Trimming cost V 5 bases and J 3 bases, with 13 bases left between them. CDR1 is SGHVS and CDR2 is FQNEAQ in the germline V gene. The CDR3 has 15 residues.

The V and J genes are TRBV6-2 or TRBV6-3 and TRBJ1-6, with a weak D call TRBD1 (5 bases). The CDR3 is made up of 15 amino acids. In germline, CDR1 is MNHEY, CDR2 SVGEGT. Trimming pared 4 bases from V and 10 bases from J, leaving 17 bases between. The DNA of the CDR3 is TGTGCCAGCAGTTTCATCGAGGGGCCTCGGTCACCCCTCCACTTT. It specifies CASSFIEGPRSPLHF.

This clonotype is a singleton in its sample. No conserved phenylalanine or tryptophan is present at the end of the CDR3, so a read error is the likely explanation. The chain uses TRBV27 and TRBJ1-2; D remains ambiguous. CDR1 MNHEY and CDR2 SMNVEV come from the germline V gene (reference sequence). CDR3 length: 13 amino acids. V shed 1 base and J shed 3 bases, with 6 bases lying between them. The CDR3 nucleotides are TGTGCCAGCAGTTTATATCGGGACTATGGCTACACCTCC. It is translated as CASSLYRDYGYTS.

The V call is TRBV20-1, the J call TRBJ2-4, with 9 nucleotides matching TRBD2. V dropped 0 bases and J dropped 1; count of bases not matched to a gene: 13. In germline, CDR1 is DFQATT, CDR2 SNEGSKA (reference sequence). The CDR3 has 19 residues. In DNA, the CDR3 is TGCAGTGCTAGAGATGTCCTAGCGGGGACGACCGGGGCCAAAAACATTCAGTACTTC. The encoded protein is CSARDVLAGTTGAKNIQYF.

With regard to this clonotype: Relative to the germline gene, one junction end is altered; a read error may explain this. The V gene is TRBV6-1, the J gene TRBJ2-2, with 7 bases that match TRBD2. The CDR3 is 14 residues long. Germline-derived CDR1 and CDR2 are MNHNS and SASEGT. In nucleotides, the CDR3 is TGTGCCAGCAGTAGCGGGGAAGACACCGGGGAGCTGTGTTTT. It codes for CASSSGEDTGELCF.

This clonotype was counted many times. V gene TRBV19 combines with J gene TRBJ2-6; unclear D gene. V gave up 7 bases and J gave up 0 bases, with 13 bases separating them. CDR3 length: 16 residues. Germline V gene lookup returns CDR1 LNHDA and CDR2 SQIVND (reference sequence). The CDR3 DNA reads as TGTGCCAGTAATCCGGCCAAGGTCTCTGGGGCCAACGTCCTGACTTTC. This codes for CASNPAKVSGANVLTF.

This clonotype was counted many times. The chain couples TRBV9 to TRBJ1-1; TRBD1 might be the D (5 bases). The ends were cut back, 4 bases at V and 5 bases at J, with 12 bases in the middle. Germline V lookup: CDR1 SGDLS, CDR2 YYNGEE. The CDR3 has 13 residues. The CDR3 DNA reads TGTGCCAGCAGCATTACCCAGGGTACTGAAGCTTTCTTT. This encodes CASSITQGTEAFF.

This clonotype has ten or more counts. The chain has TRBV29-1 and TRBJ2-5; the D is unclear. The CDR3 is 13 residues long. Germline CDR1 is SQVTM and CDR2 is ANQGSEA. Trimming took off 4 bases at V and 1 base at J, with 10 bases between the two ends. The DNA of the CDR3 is TGCAGCGTTGGCTTTCGGCTCCAAGAGACCCAGTACTTC. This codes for CSVGFRLQETQYF.

CDR3 coding DNA: TGTGCCAGCAGTATTTCGGCCCCCCCTGAAGCTTTCTTT. Amino acid sequence: CASSISAPPEAFF. The rearrangement joins TRBV28 to TRBJ1-1; D ambiguous. CDR3 size: 13 residues. Trimming left V 5 bases short and J 6 bases short, with 13 bases between. Germline loops: CDR1 MDHEN, CDR2 SYDVKM.

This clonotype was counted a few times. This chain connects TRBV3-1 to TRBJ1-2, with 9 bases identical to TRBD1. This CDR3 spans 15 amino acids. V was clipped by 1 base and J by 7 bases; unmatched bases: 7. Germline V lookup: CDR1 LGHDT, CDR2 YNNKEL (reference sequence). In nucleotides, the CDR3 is TGTGCCAGCAGCCAAGTCGGGACAGGGACGGGTGGCTACACCTTC. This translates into CASSQVGTGTGGYTF.

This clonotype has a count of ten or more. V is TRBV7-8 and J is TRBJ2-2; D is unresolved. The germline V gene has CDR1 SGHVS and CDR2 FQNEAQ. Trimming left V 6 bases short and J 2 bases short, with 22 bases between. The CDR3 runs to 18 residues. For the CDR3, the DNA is TGTGCCAGCAGGCCCTCAAGACGCGTTGGACCTAACACCGGGGAGCTGTTTTTT. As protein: CASRPSRRVGPNTGELFF.

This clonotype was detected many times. The CDR3 loop is CASSPGTFPPLHF. CDR3 coding DNA: TGTGCCAGCAGTCCGGGGACATTCCCACCCCTCCACTTT. This sequence joins TRBV12-3 or TRBV12-4 and TRBJ1-6; D might be TRBD1 (6 bases). V lost 5 bases and J 11 bases, leaving 13 bases between the germline ends. CDR3 length: 13 residues.

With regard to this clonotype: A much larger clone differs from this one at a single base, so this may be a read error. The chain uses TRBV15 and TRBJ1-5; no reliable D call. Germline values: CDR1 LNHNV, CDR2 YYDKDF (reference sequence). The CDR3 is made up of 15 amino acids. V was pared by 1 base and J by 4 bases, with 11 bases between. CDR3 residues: CATSRAELLNQPQHF. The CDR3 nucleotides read TGTGCCACCAGCAGAGCTGAACTCCTTAATCAGCCCCAGCATTTT.

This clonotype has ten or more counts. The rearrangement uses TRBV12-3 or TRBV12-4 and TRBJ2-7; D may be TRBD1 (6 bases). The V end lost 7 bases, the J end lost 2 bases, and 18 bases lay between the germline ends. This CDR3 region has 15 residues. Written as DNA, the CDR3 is TGTGCCAGCACCCTGACAGGTCGGGGAGCCTACGAGCAGTACTTC. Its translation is CASTLTGRGAYEQYF.

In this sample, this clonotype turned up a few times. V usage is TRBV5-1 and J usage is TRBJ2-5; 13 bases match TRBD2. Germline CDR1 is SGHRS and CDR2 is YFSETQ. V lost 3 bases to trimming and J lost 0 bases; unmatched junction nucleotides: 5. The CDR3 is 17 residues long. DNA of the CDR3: TGCGCCAGCAGCTCCGGGACTAGCGGGGCCTACCAAGAGACCCAGTACTTC. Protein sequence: CASSSGTSGAYQETQYF.

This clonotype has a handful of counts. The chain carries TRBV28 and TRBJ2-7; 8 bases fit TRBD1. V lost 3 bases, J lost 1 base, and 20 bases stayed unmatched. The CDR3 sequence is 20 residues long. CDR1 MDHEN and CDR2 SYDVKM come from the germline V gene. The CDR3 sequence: CASSFEVWDRTRIGSYEQYF. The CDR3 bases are TGTGCCAGCAGTTTCGAGGTCTGGGACAGGACGAGGATTGGGTCCTACGAGCAGTACTTC. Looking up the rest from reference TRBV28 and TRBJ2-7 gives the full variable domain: DVKVTQSSRYLVKRTGEKVFLECVQDMDHENMFWYRQDPGLGLRLIYFSYDVKMKEKGDIPEGYSVSREKKERFSLILESASTNQTSMYLCASSFEVWDRTRIGSYEQYFGPGTRLTVT.

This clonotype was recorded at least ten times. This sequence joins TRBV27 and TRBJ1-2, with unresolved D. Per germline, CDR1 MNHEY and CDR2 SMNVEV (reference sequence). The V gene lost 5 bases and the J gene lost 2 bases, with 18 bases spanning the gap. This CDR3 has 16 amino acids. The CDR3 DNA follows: TGTGCCAGCAGTACCAGGACCCCCTACCCCAACTATGGCTACACCTTC. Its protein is CASSTRTPYPNYGYTF.

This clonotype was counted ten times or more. CDR3 amino acids: CSAASQGDYGYTF. The DNA for the CDR3 is TGCAGTGCCGCCTCACAGGGGGACTATGGCTACACCTTC. This chain joins TRBV20-1 and TRBJ1-2; 8 bases line up with TRBD1. The germline CDR1 and CDR2 sequences are DFQATT and SNEGSKA (reference sequence). V lost 6 bases and J lost 3; bases outside the gene matches: 6. The CDR3 runs 13 residues.

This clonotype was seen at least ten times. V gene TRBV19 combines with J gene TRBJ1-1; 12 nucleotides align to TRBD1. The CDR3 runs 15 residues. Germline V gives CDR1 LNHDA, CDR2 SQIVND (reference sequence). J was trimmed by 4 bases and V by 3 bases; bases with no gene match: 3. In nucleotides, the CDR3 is TGTGCCAGTAGTATCGGGACAGGGGGCCCCACTGAAGCTTTCTTT. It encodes CASSIGTGGPTEAFF.